This T cell receptor beta chain was observed in a study of blood T cell repertoires in COVID-19. Study details: Whether acute or convalescent, the COVID-19 samples came from the United States, Italy and Spain. PBMCs, B-cell-depleted T cells, or T cells provided the cDNA or gDNA that made up the material.

Trimming took 5 bases from V and 5 from J; bases not matched to a gene: 9. The CDR3 consists of 15 residues. CDR1 is LNHDA, CDR2 SQIVND, per germline (reference sequence). This table comes from immunoSEQ multiplex PCR, and its TCRdb copy is limited to in-frame clones, with some not included. The sample carries 72,000 or so clones, 80% to 85% recorded once. This sequence originates from a human donor in a cohort sampled during active COVID-19. Sequencing was performed on peripheral blood. The V gene is TRBV19, the J gene TRBJ2-5; 9 bases agree with TRBD1. The CDR3 DNA follows: TGTGCCAGTAGTCCGGACAGGGGATTTTGGGAGACCCAGTACTTC. Its translation: CASSPDRGFWETQYF. Combining the CDR3 with reference TRBV19 and TRBJ2-5 gives the whole variable domain DGGITQSPKYLFRKEGQNVTLSCEQNLNHDAMYWYRQDPGQGLRLIYYSQIVNDFQKGDIAEGYSVSREKKESFPLTVTSAQKNPTAFYLCASSPDRGFWETQYFGPGTRLLVL.